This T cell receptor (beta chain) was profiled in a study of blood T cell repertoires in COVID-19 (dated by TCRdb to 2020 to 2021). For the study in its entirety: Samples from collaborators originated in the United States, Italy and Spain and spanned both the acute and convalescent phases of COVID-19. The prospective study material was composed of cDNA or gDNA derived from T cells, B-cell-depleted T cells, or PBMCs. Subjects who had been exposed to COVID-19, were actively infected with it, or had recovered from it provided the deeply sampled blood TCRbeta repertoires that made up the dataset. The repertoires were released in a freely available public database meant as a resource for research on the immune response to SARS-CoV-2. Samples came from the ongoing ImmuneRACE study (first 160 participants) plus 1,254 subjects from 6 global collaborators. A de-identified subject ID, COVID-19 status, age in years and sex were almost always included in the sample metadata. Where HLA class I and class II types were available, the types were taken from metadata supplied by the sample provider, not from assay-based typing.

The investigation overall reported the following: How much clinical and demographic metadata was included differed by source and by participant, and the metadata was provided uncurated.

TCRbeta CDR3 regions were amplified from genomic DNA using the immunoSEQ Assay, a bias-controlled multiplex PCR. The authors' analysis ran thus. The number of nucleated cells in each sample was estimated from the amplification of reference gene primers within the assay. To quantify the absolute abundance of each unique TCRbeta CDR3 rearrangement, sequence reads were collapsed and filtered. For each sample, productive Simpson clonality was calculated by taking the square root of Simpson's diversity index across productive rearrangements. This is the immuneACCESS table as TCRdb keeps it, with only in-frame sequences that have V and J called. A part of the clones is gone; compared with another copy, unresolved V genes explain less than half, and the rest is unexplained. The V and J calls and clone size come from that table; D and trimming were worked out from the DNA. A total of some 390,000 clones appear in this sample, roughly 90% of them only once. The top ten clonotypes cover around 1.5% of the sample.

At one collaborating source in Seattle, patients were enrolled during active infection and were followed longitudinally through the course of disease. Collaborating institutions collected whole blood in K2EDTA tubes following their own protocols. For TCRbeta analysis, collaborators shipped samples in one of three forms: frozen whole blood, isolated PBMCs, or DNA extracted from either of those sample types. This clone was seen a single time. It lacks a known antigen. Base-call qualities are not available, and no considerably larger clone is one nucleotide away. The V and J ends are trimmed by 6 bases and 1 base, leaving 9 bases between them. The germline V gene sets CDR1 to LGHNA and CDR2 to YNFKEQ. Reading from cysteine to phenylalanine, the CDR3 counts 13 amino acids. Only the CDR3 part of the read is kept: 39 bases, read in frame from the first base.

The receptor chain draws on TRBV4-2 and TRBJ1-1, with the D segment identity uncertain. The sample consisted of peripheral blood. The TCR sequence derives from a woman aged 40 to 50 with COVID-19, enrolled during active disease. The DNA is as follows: TGTGCCAGCAGACTGGTCCCGAACACTGAAGCTTTCTTT. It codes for CASRLVPNTEAFF.